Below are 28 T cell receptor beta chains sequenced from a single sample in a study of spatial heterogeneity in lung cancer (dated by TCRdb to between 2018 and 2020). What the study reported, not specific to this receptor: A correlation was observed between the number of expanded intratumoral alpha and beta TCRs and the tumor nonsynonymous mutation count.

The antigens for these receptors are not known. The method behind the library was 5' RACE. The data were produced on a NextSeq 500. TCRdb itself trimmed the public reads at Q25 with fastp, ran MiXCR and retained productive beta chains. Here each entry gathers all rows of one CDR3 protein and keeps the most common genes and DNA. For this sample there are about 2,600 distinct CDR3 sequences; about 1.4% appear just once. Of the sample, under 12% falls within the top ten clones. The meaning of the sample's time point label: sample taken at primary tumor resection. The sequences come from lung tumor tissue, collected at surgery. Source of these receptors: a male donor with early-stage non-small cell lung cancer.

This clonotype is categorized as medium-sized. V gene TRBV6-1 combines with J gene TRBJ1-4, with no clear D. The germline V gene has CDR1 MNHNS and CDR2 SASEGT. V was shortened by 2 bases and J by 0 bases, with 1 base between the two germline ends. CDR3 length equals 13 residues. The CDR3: CASSETTNEKLFF. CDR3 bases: TGTGCCAGCAGTGAAACAACTAATGAAAAACTGTTTTTT.

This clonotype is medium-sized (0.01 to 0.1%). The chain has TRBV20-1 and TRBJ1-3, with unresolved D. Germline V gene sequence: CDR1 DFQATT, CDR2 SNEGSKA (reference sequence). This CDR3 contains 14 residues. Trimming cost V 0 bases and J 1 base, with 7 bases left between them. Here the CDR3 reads CSAREPSSGNTIYF. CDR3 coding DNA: TGCAGTGCTAGAGAGCCATCGTCTGGAAACACCATATATTTT.

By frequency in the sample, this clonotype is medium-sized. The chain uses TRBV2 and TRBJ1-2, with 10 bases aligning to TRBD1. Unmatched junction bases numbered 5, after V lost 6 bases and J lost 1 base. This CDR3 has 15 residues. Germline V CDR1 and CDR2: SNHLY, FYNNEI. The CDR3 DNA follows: TGTGCCAGCAGCCTCGGGACAGGGGTTAACTATGGCTACACCTTC. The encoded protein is CASSLGTGVNYGYTF.

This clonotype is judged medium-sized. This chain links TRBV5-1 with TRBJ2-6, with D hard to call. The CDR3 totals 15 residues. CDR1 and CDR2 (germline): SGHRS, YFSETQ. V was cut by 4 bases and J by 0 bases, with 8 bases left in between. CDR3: CASSATASGANVLTF. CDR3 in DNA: TGCGCCAGCAGCGCTACAGCCTCTGGGGCCAACGTCCTGACTTTC.

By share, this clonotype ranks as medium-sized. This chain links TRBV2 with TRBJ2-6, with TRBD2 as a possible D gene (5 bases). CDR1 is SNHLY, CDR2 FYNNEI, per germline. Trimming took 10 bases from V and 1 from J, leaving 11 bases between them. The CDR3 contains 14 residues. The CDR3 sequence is CAIRGGSGANVLTF. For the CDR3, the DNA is TGTGCCATCAGAGGAGGATCTGGGGCCAACGTCCTGACTTTC.

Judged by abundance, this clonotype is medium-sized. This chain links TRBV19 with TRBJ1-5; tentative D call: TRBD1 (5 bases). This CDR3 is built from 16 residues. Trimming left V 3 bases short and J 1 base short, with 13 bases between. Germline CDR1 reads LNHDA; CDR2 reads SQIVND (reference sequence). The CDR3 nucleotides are TGTGCCAGTAGTATGGGCGGGGGAGTAAGCAATCAGCCCCAGCATTTT. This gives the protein CASSMGGGVSNQPQHF.

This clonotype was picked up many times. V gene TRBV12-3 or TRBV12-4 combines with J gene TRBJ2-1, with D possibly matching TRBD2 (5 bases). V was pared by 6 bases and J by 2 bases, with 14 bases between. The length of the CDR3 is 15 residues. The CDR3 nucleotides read TGTGCCAGCAGACCCGGGATGGGGACCTACAATGAGCAGTTCTTC. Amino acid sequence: CASRPGMGTYNEQFF.

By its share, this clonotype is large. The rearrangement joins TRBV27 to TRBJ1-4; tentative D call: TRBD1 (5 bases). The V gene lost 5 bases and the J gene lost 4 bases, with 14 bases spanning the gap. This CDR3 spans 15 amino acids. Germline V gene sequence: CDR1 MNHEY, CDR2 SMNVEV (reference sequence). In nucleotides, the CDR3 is TGTGCCAGCAGTCGCCGAGGGGCCGATAATGAAAAACTGTTTTTT. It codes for CASSRRGADNEKLFF.

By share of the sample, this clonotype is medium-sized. The CDR3: CASSLDGAISGNTIYF. As DNA, the CDR3 is TGCGCCAGCAGCCTGGACGGAGCTATCTCTGGAAACACCATATATTTT. The chain uses TRBV5-1 and TRBJ1-3; unclear D gene. This CDR3 contains 16 residues. V was cut by 4 bases and J by 0 bases, with 14 bases left in between. Germline V CDR1 and CDR2: SGHRS, YFSETQ.

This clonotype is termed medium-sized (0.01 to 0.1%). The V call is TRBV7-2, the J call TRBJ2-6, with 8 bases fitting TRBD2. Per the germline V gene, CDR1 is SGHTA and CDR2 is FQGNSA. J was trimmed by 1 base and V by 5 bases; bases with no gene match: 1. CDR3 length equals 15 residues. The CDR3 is CASSPGGSGANVLTF. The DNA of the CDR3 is TGTGCCAGCAGCCCGGGGGGGTCTGGGGCCAACGTCCTGACTTTC.

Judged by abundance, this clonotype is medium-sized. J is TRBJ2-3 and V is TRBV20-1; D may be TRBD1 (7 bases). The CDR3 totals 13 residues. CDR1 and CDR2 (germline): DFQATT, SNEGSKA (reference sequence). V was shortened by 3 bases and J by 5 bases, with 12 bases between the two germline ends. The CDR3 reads CSARSQGGDTQYF. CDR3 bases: TGCAGTGCTAGGTCGCAGGGGGGAGATACGCAGTATTTT.

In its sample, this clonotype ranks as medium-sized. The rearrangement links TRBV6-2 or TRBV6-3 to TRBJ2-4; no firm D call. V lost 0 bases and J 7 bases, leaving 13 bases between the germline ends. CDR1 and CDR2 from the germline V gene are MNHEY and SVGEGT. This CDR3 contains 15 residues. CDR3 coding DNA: TGTGCCAGCAGTTACTCGAACGGGCCTCGGAACATTCAGTACTTC. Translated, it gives CASSYSNGPRNIQYF.

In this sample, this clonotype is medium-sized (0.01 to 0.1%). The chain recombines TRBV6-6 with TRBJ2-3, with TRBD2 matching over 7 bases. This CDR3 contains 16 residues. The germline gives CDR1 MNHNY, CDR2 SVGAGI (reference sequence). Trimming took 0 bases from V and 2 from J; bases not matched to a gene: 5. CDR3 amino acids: CASSYSGGSYTDTQYF. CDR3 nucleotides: TGTGCCAGCAGTTACTCGGGAGGGAGTTACACAGATACGCAGTATTTT.

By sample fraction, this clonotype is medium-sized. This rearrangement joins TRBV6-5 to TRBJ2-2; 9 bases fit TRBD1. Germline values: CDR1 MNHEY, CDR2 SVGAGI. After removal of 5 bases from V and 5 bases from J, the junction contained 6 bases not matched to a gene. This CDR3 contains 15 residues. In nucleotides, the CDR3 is TGTGCCAGCAGTCAAGGGGACAGGGCGACCGGGGAGCTGTTTTTT. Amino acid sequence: CASSQGDRATGELFF.

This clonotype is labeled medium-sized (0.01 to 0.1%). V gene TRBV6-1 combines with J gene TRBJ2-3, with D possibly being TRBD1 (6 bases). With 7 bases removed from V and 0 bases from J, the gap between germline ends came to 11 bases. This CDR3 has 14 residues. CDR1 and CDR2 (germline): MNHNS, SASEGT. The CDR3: CASTGVTSTDTQYF. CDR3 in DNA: TGTGCCAGCACAGGGGTAACTAGCACAGATACGCAGTATTTT.

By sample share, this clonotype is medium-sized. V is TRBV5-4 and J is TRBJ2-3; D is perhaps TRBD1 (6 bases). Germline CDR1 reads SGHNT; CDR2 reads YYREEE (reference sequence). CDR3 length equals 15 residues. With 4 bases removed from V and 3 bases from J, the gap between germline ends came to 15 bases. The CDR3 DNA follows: TGTGCCAGCAGCAGAGCGAACAGGGCGACAGATACGCAGTATTTT. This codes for CASSRANRATDTQYF. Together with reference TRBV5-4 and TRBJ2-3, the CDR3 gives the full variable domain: ETGVTQSPTHLIKTRGQQVTLRCSSQSGHNTVSWYQQALGQGPQFIFQYYREEENGRGNFPPRFSGLQFPNYSSELNVNALELDDSALYLCASSRANRATDTQYFGPGTRLTVL.

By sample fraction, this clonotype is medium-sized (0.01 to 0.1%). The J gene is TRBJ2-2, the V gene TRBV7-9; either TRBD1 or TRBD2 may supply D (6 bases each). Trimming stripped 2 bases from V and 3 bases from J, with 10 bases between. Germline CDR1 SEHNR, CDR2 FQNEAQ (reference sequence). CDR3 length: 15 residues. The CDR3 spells CASSLWGADTGELFF. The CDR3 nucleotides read TGTGCCAGCAGCTTATGGGGGGCGGACACCGGGGAGCTGTTTTTT.

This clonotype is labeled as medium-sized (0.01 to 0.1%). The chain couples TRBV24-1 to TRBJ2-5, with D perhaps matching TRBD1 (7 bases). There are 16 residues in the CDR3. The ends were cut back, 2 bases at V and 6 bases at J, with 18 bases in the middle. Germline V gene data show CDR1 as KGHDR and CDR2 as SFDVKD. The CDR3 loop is CATSDSAGQFLKTQYF. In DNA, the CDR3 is TGTGCCACCAGTGATTCGGCGGGACAGTTTTTGAAGACCCAGTACTTC.

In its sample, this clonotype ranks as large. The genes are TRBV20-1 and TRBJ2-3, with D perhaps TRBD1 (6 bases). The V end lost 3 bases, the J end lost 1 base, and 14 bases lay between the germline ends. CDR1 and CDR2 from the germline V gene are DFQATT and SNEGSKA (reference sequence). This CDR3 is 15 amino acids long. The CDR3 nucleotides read TGCAGTGCTAGCCACGAAAACAGGGGCACAGATACGCAGTATTTT. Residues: CSASHENRGTDTQYF.

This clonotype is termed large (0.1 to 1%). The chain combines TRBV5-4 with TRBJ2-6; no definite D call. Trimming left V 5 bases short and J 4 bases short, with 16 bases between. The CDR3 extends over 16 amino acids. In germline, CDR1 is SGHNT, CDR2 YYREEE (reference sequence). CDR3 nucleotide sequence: TGTGCCAGCAGTGCCCTTGGAGTGACAGGGGCCAACGTCCTGACTTTC. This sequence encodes CASSALGVTGANVLTF.

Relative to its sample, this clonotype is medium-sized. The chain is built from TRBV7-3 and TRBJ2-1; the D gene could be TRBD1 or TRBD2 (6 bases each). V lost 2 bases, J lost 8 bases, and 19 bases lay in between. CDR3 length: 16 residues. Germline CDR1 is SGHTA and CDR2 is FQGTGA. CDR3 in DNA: TGTGCCAGCAGCTTATTGGGGGCACCCGGGAGAGATGAGCAGTTCTTC. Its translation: CASSLLGAPGRDEQFF.

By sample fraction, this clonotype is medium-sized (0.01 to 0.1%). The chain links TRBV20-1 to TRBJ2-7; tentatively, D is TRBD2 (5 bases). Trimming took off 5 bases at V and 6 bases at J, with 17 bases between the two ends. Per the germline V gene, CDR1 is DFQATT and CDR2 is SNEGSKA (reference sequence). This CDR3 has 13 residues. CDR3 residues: CSARGLDPPEQYF. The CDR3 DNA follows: TGCAGTGCTCGAGGGCTAGATCCTCCCGAGCAGTACTTC.

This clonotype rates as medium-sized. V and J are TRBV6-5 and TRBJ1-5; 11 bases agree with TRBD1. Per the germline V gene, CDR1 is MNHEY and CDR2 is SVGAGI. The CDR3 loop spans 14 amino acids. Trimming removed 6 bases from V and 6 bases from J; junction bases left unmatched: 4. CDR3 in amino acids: CASRGTGGGQPQHF. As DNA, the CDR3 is TGTGCCAGCAGGGGGACAGGGGGTGGTCAGCCCCAGCATTTT.

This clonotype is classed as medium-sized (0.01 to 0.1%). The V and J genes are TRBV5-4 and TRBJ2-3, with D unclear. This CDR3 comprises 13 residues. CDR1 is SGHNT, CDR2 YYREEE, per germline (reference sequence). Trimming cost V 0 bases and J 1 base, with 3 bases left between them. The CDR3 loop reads CASSLDRTDTQYF. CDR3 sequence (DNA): TGTGCCAGCAGCTTGGATCGCACAGATACGCAGTATTTT. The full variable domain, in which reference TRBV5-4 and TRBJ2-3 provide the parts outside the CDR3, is ETGVTQSPTHLIKTRGQQVTLRCSSQSGHNTVSWYQQALGQGPQFIFQYYREEENGRGNFPPRFSGLQFPNYSSELNVNALELDDSALYLCASSLDRTDTQYFGPGTRLTVL.

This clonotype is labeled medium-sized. The CDR3 DNA follows: TGTGCCAGCAGTGATATACCACCTTTCAGGGGAACTAATGAAAAACTGTTTTTT. Translation: CASSDIPPFRGTNEKLFF. The chain has TRBV6-5 and TRBJ1-4; TRBD1 is a possible D gene (6 bases). V lost 5 bases, J lost 1 base, and 20 bases lay in between. CDR1 and CDR2 from the germline V gene are MNHEY and SVGAGI. This CDR3 spans 18 amino acids.

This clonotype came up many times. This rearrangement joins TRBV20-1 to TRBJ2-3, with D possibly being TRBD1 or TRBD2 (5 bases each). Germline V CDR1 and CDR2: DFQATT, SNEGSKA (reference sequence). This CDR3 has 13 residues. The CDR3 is CSAPGPRTDTQYF. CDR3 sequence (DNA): TGCAGCGCACCGGGGCCCCGCACAGATACGCAGTATTTT.

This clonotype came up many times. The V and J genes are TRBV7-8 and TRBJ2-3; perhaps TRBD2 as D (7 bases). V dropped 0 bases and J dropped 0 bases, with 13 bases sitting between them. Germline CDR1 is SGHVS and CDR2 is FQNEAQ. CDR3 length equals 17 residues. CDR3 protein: CASSLAGGGASTDTQYF. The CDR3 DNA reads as TGTGCCAGCAGCTTAGCGGGCGGGGGCGCTAGCACAGATACGCAGTATTTT.

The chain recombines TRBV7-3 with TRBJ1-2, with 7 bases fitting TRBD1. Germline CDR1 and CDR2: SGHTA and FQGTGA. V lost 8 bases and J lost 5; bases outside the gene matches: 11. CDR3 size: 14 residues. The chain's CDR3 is CASRGPGTDYGYTF. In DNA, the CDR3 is TGTGCCAGCCGAGGTCCCGGGACAGATTATGGCTACACCTTC.